One and the same sample provided the 21 T cell receptor beta chains below, sequenced in a study of T-cell memory formation after mild COVID-19. TCRdb re-derived calls from the 5' RACE reads in MiXCR, one entry per CDR3 protein. This sample has a few hundred thousand distinct CDR3 sequences; roughly 17% occur once, and the top ten carry under 30%. The sequencing input was PBMCs or a T cell subset sorted from them (not recorded which). These receptors came from a man aged 18-30 years who had mild COVID-19 (a few samples of this study predate the infection). Cell type and time point are not known.

The V gene is TRBV29-1, the J gene TRBJ2-7, with 8 bases that match TRBD1. CDR3 length equals 15 residues. The germline CDR1 and CDR2 sequences are SQVTM and ANQGSEA. Germline trimming cut 1 base from V and 5 bases from J; bases unmatched to any gene: 10. DNA of the CDR3: TGCAGCGTTGAAGGCTACCGGGACAGGTCCCACGAGCAGTACTTC. This encodes CSVEGYRDRSHEQYF.

This clonotype has just a few counts. V usage is TRBV7-2 and J usage is TRBJ1-1, with D possibly being TRBD1 (6 bases). The germline CDR1 and CDR2 sequences are SGHTA and FQGNSA. This CDR3 has 14 residues. Trimming took off 6 bases at V and 0 bases at J, with 11 bases between the two ends. The CDR3 loop reads CASSPTGLNTEAFF. CDR3 in DNA: TGTGCCAGCAGTCCAACAGGGCTGAACACTGAAGCTTTCTTT.

This clonotype was seen a few times. This chain uses TRBV7-2 with TRBJ2-2; TRBD2 might be the D (6 bases). The CDR3 sequence is 15 residues long. Looked up from germline, CDR1 is SGHTA and CDR2 is FQGNSA. Deletions cut 3 bases from V and 0 bases from J, with 8 bases between. CDR3 DNA sequence: TGTGCCAGCAGCTTCGGAGGGTCGAACACCGGGGAGCTGTTTTTT. Translation gives CASSFGGSNTGELFF.

This clonotype was seen only a few times. The chain's CDR3 is CASSIGQGEAYEQYF. For the CDR3, the DNA is TGCGCCAGCAGCATTGGACAGGGGGAGGCCTACGAGCAGTACTTC. The chain is built from TRBV5-1 and TRBJ2-7; 10 bases are shared with TRBD1. Germline V lookup: CDR1 SGHRS, CDR2 YFSETQ. This CDR3 comprises 15 residues. V gave up 4 bases and J gave up 2 bases; unmatched junction bases: 6. Looking up the rest from reference TRBV5-1 and TRBJ2-7 gives the full variable domain: KAGVTQTPRYLIKTRGQQVTLSCSPISGHRSVSWYQQTPGQGLQFLFEYFSETQRNKGNFPGRFSGRQFSNSRSEMNVSTLELGDSALYLCASSIGQGEAYEQYFGPGTRLTVT.

This clonotype showed up just a few times. The chain carries TRBV27 and TRBJ1-5; TRBD1 matches 8 bases. Trimming removed 5 bases from V and 6 bases from J; junction bases left unmatched: 12. The length of the CDR3 is 16 residues. Germline CDR1 is MNHEY and CDR2 is SMNVEV (reference sequence). CDR3 sequence (DNA): TGTGCCAGCAGTCCATGGGCAGGGGGCTACGGTCAGCCCCAGCATTTT. Its translation is CASSPWAGGYGQPQHF.

Only a few counts were recorded for this clonotype. J is TRBJ2-3 and V is TRBV5-1; TRBD1 agrees at 8 bases. The CDR3 is made up of 13 amino acids. Germline loops: CDR1 SGHRS, CDR2 YFSETQ. Trimming removed 5 bases from V and 6 bases from J; junction bases left unmatched: 5. The CDR3, as DNA: TGCGCCAGCAGGCAGGGGGCCTCGGATACGCAGTATTTT. Translated: CASRQGASDTQYF.

This clonotype has just a few counts. The chain combines TRBV4-2 with TRBJ1-5; D remains unclear. V lost 0 bases and J lost 3, with 9 bases in between. CDR3 length: 15 residues. The germline V gene has CDR1 LGHNA and CDR2 YNFKEQ. For the CDR3, the DNA is TGTGCCAGCAGCCAAGATGAGGGTTTCAATCAGCCCCAGCATTTT. Residues: CASSQDEGFNQPQHF.

The chain carries TRBV6-2 or TRBV6-3 and TRBJ2-1, with D perhaps TRBD2 (6 bases). The CDR3 has 15 residues. Germline V CDR1 and CDR2: MNHEY, SVGEGT. V was trimmed by 2 bases and J by 4 bases, leaving 12 bases between them. As DNA, the CDR3 is TGTGCCAGCAGTTACCGGGGACTGCCATACAATGAGCAGTTCTTC. Translated, it gives CASSYRGLPYNEQFF.

This clonotype was counted a few times. The chain carries TRBV20-1 and TRBJ1-1, with 9 bases aligning to TRBD1. Germline CDR1 and CDR2: DFQATT and SNEGSKA (reference sequence). There are 15 residues in the CDR3. V dropped 1 base and J dropped 3; count of bases not matched to a gene: 6. In DNA, the CDR3 is TGCAGTGCTAGAGGGTGGACAGGGGAAGACACTGAAGCTTTCTTT. This translates into CSARGWTGEDTEAFF.

This clonotype was counted ten times or more. The chain employs TRBV12-3 or TRBV12-4 and TRBJ2-6; tentatively, D is TRBD1 (5 bases). The V gene lost 2 bases and the J gene lost 13 bases, with 18 bases spanning the gap. The CDR3 sequence is 15 residues long. CDR3 bases: TGTGCCAGCAGTTTAATGTGGGGCCCCCTTCCGGTCCTGACTTTC. Protein sequence: CASSLMWGPLPVLTF.

The chain has TRBV7-3 and TRBJ2-2; 7 positions match TRBD2. The V and J ends lost 5 bases and 4 bases, in that order; junction bases with no gene match: 10. CDR1 SGHTA and CDR2 FQGTGA come from the germline V gene. The CDR3 runs to 16 residues. This CDR3 is CASSPKASGGTGELFF. CDR3 DNA sequence: TGTGCCAGCAGCCCAAAGGCTAGCGGTGGCACCGGGGAGCTGTTTTTT.

This clonotype was seen more than once but under ten times. The chain employs TRBV5-1 and TRBJ2-6; 8 nucleotides align to TRBD1. In germline, CDR1 is SGHRS, CDR2 YFSETQ. The CDR3 length is 19 residues. V was pared by 3 bases and J by 4 bases, with 15 bases of the junction left unmatched. The chain's CDR3 is CASSSTGQGRLAGANVLTF. The CDR3 DNA is TGCGCCAGCAGCTCTACTGGACAGGGTAGACTTGCCGGGGCCAACGTCCTGACTTTC.

The sample holds a few counts of this clonotype. The chain employs TRBV9 and TRBJ1-3; D perhaps matches TRBD1 (6 bases). CDR1 is SGDLS, CDR2 YYNGEE, per germline. This CDR3 has 16 residues. The V gene lost 3 bases and the J gene lost 4 bases, with 17 bases spanning the gap. The CDR3 region has the DNA TGTGCCAGCAGCGCCGACGGGGGGGCCGGCGGAAACACCATATATTTT. It codes for CASSADGGAGGNTIYF. Drawing the rest from reference TRBV9 and TRBJ1-3, the complete variable domain is DSGVTQTPKHLITATGQRVTLRCSPRSGDLSVYWYQQSLDQGLQFLIQYYNGEERAKGNILERFSAQQFPDLHSELNLSSLELGDSALYFCASSADGGAGGNTIYFGEGSWLTVV.

This clonotype was seen just once. J is TRBJ2-5 and V is TRBV20-1; TRBD2 matches at 7 bases. J gave up 4 bases and V 6 bases, and 11 bases lay outside the gene matches. Germline V gene data show CDR1 as DFQATT and CDR2 as SNEGSKA (reference sequence). CDR3 length: 14 amino acids. The CDR3 nucleotides are TGCAGTGCCCTCCAAGCGGGGAGGGGAGAGACCCAGTACTTC. Translated: CSALQAGRGETQYF.

This chain connects TRBV3-1 to TRBJ2-5; TRBD2 might be the D (5 bases). Trimming took off 2 bases at V and 2 bases at J, with 18 bases between the two ends. CDR3 size: 17 residues. The germline gives CDR1 LGHDT, CDR2 YNNKEL (reference sequence). The CDR3 reads CASSQRPNYGIQETQYF. CDR3 DNA sequence: TGTGCCAGCAGCCAAAGGCCGAACTACGGGATACAAGAGACCCAGTACTTC.

This clonotype has more than one count but fewer than ten. V gene TRBV12-3 or TRBV12-4 combines with J gene TRBJ2-7; the match to TRBD2 covers 8 bases. The trim removed 6 bases at V and 5 bases at J, leaving 9 bases unmatched. The CDR3 spans 14 residues. The CDR3 protein is CASRRAGDGDEQYF. The CDR3 DNA sequence: TGTGCCAGCAGGCGAGCGGGGGACGGCGACGAGCAGTACTTC.

V usage is TRBV24-1 and J usage is TRBJ2-3; D not resolved. The CDR3 has 11 amino acids. Trimming stripped 7 bases from V and 3 bases from J, with 4 bases between. The germline CDR1 and CDR2 sequences are KGHDR and SFDVKD. This chain's CDR3 is CATRWTDTQYF. The CDR3 DNA reads TGTGCCACCAGGTGGACAGATACGCAGTATTTT.

V is TRBV7-3 and J is TRBJ1-2; 12 nucleotides line up with TRBD1. This CDR3 has 15 amino acids. Trimming removed 4 bases from V and 7 bases from J; junction bases left unmatched: 7. CDR1 and CDR2 from the germline V gene are SGHTA and FQGTGA. In DNA, the CDR3 is TGTGCCAGCAGCTCAAGGGGACAGGGGGCCTTTGGCTACACCTTC. It codes for CASSSRGQGAFGYTF.

The genes are TRBV2 and TRBJ2-1; TRBD2 matches 10 bases. Trimming removed 3 bases from V and 8 bases from J; junction bases left unmatched: 7. In germline, CDR1 is SNHLY, CDR2 FYNNEI. There are 15 residues in the CDR3. CDR3 in DNA: TGTGCCAGCAGTGAGTGGGCTAGCGGGGGCGATGAGCAGTTCTTC. This translates into CASSEWASGGDEQFF.

This clonotype was seen a few times. This rearrangement joins TRBV4-3 to TRBJ2-1; D call uncertain. This CDR3 has 15 residues. Deletions cut 1 base from V and 6 bases from J, with 13 bases between. The V gene's germline CDR1 is LGHNA and CDR2 YSLEER. CDR3 DNA sequence: TGCGCCAGCAGCCAAGGGGGATGGTACCCCAATGAGCAGTTCTTC. It is translated as CASSQGGWYPNEQFF.

The chain employs TRBV7-2 and TRBJ2-1; D is ambiguous. Germline V gives CDR1 SGHTA, CDR2 FQGNSA. This CDR3 contains 18 residues. V lost 5 bases to trimming and J lost 1 base, with 21 bases between them. This CDR3 is CASSHPIIRRRSYNEQFF. In nucleotides, the CDR3 is TGTGCCAGCAGCCACCCGATCATACGTAGACGGTCCTACAATGAGCAGTTCTTC.